One sample yielded the 4 T cell receptor beta chains listed below, sequenced in a study of read filtering for tumor transcriptome and immune sequencing. The library was built from 400 ng RNA with molecular barcoded adaptors for alpha/delta and beta/gamma chains. TCRdb re-called the reads through MiXCR, storing one row per CDR3 protein. The sample includes fewer than 75,000 distinct CDR3 sequences, under 25% of them seen just once. The sample consisted of a population of CD138-negative cells sorted from bone marrow. The receptors derive from a donor at least 40 years old with multiple myeloma.

The chain joins TRBV4-1 to TRBJ2-1; D is unclear. Germline values: CDR1 MGHRA, CDR2 YSYEKL. Trimming removed 1 base at V and 2 bases at J, with 6 bases between. This CDR3 has 14 residues. The CDR3 sequence: CASSQGGAYNEQFF. The CDR3 DNA is TGCGCCAGCAGCCAAGGCGGTGCCTACAATGAGCAGTTCTTC.

This clonotype was counted ten times or more. CDR3 region: CASSVGIGGADGYTF. The CDR3 nucleotides are TGTGCCAGCAGCGTAGGAATTGGGGGGGCGGATGGCTACACCTTC. J is TRBJ1-2 and V is TRBV9, with a possible D match to TRBD1 (6 bases). Trimming cost V 0 bases and J 6 bases, with 15 bases left between them. The CDR3 covers 15 residues. Germline-derived CDR1 and CDR2 are SGDLS and YYNGEE.

On this clonotype: A much larger clone differs from this one at a single base, so this may be a read error. This CDR3 reads CGAILLGLYSF. DNA for the CDR3: TGCGGTGCTATCCTTTTGGGACTTTATTCCTTC. The genes are TRBV20-1 and TRBJ2-1; a weak D match, TRBD2 (6 bases). Looked up from germline, CDR1 is DFQATT and CDR2 is SNEGSKA (reference sequence). The CDR3 spans 11 residues.

The chain is built from TRBV7-9 and TRBJ1-5, with TRBD1 matching 9 bases. There are 14 residues in the CDR3. Germline V CDR1 and CDR2: SEHNR, FQNEAQ (reference sequence). The ends lost 4 bases at V and 6 bases at J; junction bases unmatched: 4. As DNA, the CDR3 is TGTGCCAGCAGCTCAACAGGGGGCATTCAGCCCCAGCATTTT. It yields the protein CASSSTGGIQPQHF.